These 29 T cell receptor beta chains came from one sample sequenced in a study of response to subunit inactivated influenza vaccine. TCRdb re-derived calls from the RT-PCR reads in MiXCR, one entry per CDR3 protein. The sample has about 650,000 distinct CDR3 sequences; less than 20% are singletons. The input for sequencing was PBMCs from blood, taken about 13 days after vaccination. The source of these receptors is a man in his fifties who received an inactivated influenza vaccine.

A word on this clonotype: A junction boundary mismatches the germline segment, possibly from a read error. The chain couples TRBV18 to TRBJ2-3; D gene uncertain. CDR1 and CDR2 (germline): KGHSH, LQKENI. This CDR3 spans 12 amino acids. CDR3 sequence reads: CASSSALDTEYF. The DNA of the CDR3 is TGTGCCAGCTCGTCCGCGTTGGATACGGAGTATTTT.

V gene TRBV7-6 combines with J gene TRBJ2-7; D ambiguous. CDR1 and CDR2 from the germline V gene are SGHVS and FNYEAQ. Trimming stripped 5 bases from V and 6 bases from J, with 14 bases between. This CDR3 contains 13 residues. The CDR3 sequence is CASSQTEAGEQYF. In DNA, the CDR3 is TGTGCCAGCAGCCAAACCGAGGCTGGCGAGCAGTACTTC.

This clonotype was counted between two and nine times. The chain has TRBV12-3 or TRBV12-4 and TRBJ2-5, with no clear D. The CDR3 totals 13 residues. V lost 6 bases, J lost 0 bases, and 8 bases lay in between. This chain's CDR3 is CASRRAYQETQYF. CDR3 nucleotides: TGTGCCAGCAGACGGGCCTACCAAGAGACCCAGTACTTC.

This clonotype has a single count. The J gene is TRBJ2-7, the V gene TRBV29-1, with TRBD1 as a possible D gene (5 bases). V was pared by 5 bases and J by 5 bases, with 10 bases between. The CDR3 runs to 11 residues. Looked up from germline, CDR1 is SQVTM and CDR2 is ANQGSEA. The chain's CDR3 is CSVLGVHEQYF. Here the CDR3 DNA reads TGCAGCGTTCTAGGGGTACACGAGCAGTACTTC.

This clonotype was detected only a few times. This chain links TRBV7-2 with TRBJ2-7; possible D gene TRBD1, 6 bases. Deletions cut 5 bases from V and 2 bases from J, with 16 bases between. Germline V CDR1 and CDR2: SGHTA, FQGNSA. This CDR3 contains 15 residues. Written as DNA, the CDR3 is TGTGCCAGCAGCAGGAGGCTTGGGGGCCCCTACGAGCAGTACTTC. This encodes CASSRRLGGPYEQYF.

This clonotype was seen only a few times. This chain links TRBV29-1 with TRBJ2-5; 9 positions match TRBD1. This CDR3 contains 15 residues. Germline CDR1 SQVTM, CDR2 ANQGSEA. The V and J ends lost 4 bases and 5 bases, in that order; junction bases with no gene match: 11. The CDR3, as DNA: TGCAGCGTTGCCGGACAGGGGACCTTCGGGGAGACCCAGTACTTC. Protein: CSVAGQGTFGETQYF. Drawing the rest from reference TRBV29-1 and TRBJ2-5, the complete variable domain is SAVISQKPSRDICQRGTSLTIQCQVDSQVTMMFWYRQQPGQSLTLIATANQGSEATYESGFVIDKFPISRPNLTFSTLTVSNMSPEDSSIYLCSVAGQGTFGETQYFGPGTRLLVL.

This clonotype was picked up a small number of times. The J gene is TRBJ2-1, the V gene TRBV5-1; a weak D match, TRBD1 (6 bases). Germline lookup yields CDR1 SGHRS and CDR2 YFSETQ. Trimming cost V 0 bases and J 9 bases, with 25 bases left between them. The CDR3 totals 18 residues. The CDR3 bases are TGCGCCAGCAGCTTGGCCGCGGCCAGGGGTCAGTTAAGTGGTGAGCAGTTCTTC. Translated: CASSLAAARGQLSGEQFF.

This chain uses TRBV5-1 with TRBJ2-1; either TRBD1 or TRBD2 may supply D (5 bases each). Germline CDR1 reads SGHRS; CDR2 reads YFSETQ. The CDR3 is 13 amino acids. Trimming stripped 4 bases from V and 3 bases from J, with 8 bases between. CDR3 DNA: TGCGCCAGCAGCGGGGACCACTACAATGAGCAGTTCTTC. Residues: CASSGDHYNEQFF.

This clonotype was observed a few times. The rearrangement joins TRBV20-1 to TRBJ2-7, with 8 bases matching TRBD1. The CDR3 is made up of 13 amino acids. In germline, CDR1 is DFQATT, CDR2 SNEGSKA (reference sequence). CDR3 residues: CSGQGNQNYEQYF. Here the CDR3 DNA reads TGCAGCGGACAGGGAAACCAAAACTACGAGCAGTACTTC.

There are a few counts of this clonotype. The rearrangement links TRBV4-1 to TRBJ1-5; D is unresolved. The CDR3 spans 18 residues. Per germline, CDR1 MGHRA and CDR2 YSYEKL. V gave up 6 bases and J gave up 0 bases, with 21 bases separating them. As DNA, the CDR3 is TGCGCCAGCAGTCGCCAGGTCTCGGGAGAAAATAGCAATCAGCCCCAGCATTTT. It specifies CASSRQVSGENSNQPQHF.

This clonotype was detected many times. The chain employs TRBV28 and TRBJ1-2, with no clear D. With 6 bases removed from V and 5 bases from J, the gap between germline ends came to 7 bases. The CDR3 spans 11 residues. CDR1 MDHEN and CDR2 SYDVKM come from the germline V gene. The CDR3 protein is CASSSPYGYTF. The CDR3 DNA reads as TGTGCCAGCAGCTCCCCATATGGCTACACCTTC.

This clonotype has more than one count but fewer than ten. V gene TRBV7-2 combines with J gene TRBJ2-1, with 9 bases matching TRBD2. Germline-derived CDR1 and CDR2 are SGHTA and FQGNSA. V lost 2 bases and J lost 8; bases outside the gene matches: 4. The CDR3 has 14 residues. The CDR3 DNA follows: TGTGCCAGCAGCTTATTAGCGGGAGTGTATGAGCAGTTCTTC. Its translation: CASSLLAGVYEQFF.

The chain employs TRBV25-1 and TRBJ2-5; TRBD1 matches at 10 bases. The CDR3 has 17 residues. Germline trimming cut 0 bases from V and 4 bases from J; bases unmatched to any gene: 8. Germline CDR1 reads MGHDK; CDR2 reads SYGVNS. CDR3 sequence: CASSEYLGTGVRETQYF. CDR3 DNA: TGTGCCAGCAGTGAATATTTGGGGACAGGGGTTAGAGAGACCCAGTACTTC.

The chain employs TRBV28 and TRBJ2-5, with D possibly being TRBD2 (5 bases). The CDR3 is made up of 14 amino acids. The V and J ends lost 8 bases and 2 bases respectively, with 15 bases between them. Germline V gene sequence: CDR1 MDHEN, CDR2 SYDVKM. The CDR3: CASRRRRLQETQYF. The CDR3 bases are TGTGCCAGCCGGAGGCGGCGATTGCAAGAGACCCAGTACTTC. The full variable domain, completed using reference TRBV28 and TRBJ2-5, is DVKVTQSSRYLVKRTGEKVFLECVQDMDHENMFWYRQDPGLGLRLIYFSYDVKMKEKGDIPEGYSVSREKKERFSLILESASTNQTSMYLCASRRRRLQETQYFGPGTRLLVL.

This sequence joins TRBV5-1 and TRBJ1-1, with D possibly being TRBD1 (5 bases). This CDR3 contains 14 residues. CDR1 and CDR2 (germline): SGHRS, YFSETQ. The ends were cut back, 4 bases at V and 1 base at J, with 11 bases in the middle. The CDR3 region is CASSGGQTNTEAFF. The CDR3 DNA follows: TGCGCCAGCAGCGGGGGTCAGACGAACACTGAAGCTTTCTTT.

This clonotype appeared a few times. The rearrangement joins TRBV14 to TRBJ2-1; TRBD2 might be the D (5 bases). The V gene lost 0 bases and the J gene lost 15 bases, with 12 bases spanning the gap. Germline CDR1 is SGHDN and CDR2 is FVKESK. The CDR3 is 12 residues long. The CDR3 DNA follows: TGTGCCAGCAGCCAAGATCACGGGGTTACGTTCTTC. Its translation: CASSQDHGVTFF.

This clonotype has more than one count but fewer than ten. This chain links TRBV6-2 or TRBV6-3 with TRBJ1-2; weak D call: TRBD1 (5 bases). The CDR3 sequence is 15 residues long. Between the trimmed V and J ends, which lost 4 bases and 2 bases, there was a span of 14 bases. The germline CDR1 and CDR2 sequences are MNHEY and SVGEGT. The DNA for the CDR3 is TGTGCCAGCAGTTTCTCTGGGGCCCGAAACTATGGCTACACCTTC. It yields the protein CASSFSGARNYGYTF.

The chain carries TRBV7-9 and TRBJ1-2; D ambiguous. The ends were cut back, 1 base at V and 7 bases at J, with 4 bases in the middle. Germline V gene lookup returns CDR1 SEHNR and CDR2 FQNEAQ (reference sequence). The length of the CDR3 is 11 residues. This CDR3 reads CASSLVTGYTF. Written as DNA, the CDR3 is TGTGCCAGCAGCTTAGTTACTGGCTACACCTTC.

The chain has TRBV5-1 and TRBJ2-1, with no clear D. This CDR3 is built from 14 residues. Germline V gene lookup returns CDR1 SGHRS and CDR2 YFSETQ. Between the trimmed V and J ends, which lost 4 bases and 7 bases, there was a span of 15 bases. CDR3 sequence (DNA): TGCGCCAGCAGCCTGGAGATTAAGGCAAATGAGCAGTTCTTC. This encodes CASSLEIKANEQFF.

This chain connects TRBV6-1 to TRBJ1-6; no clear D. The CDR3 has 16 residues. V lost 10 bases to trimming and J lost 2 bases, with 18 bases between them. Germline loops: CDR1 MNHNS, CDR2 SASEGT. CDR3 coding DNA: TGTGCCACATCGGAGTTTGAGGGTACCTATAATTCACCCCTCCACTTT. Translated: CATSEFEGTYNSPLHF.

This clonotype showed up many times. This chain joins TRBV7-8 and TRBJ2-3; tentatively, D is TRBD2 (6 bases). The CDR3 length is 15 residues. V lost 5 bases and J lost 5, with 17 bases in between. CDR1 and CDR2 from the germline V gene are SGHVS and FQNEAQ. CDR3 protein: CASSAYSPGGDTQYF. The CDR3 nucleotides are TGTGCCAGCAGCGCCTATTCCCCCGGGGGAGATACGCAGTATTTT.

The CDR3: CASSLEGENNSPLHF. The CDR3 coding sequence is TGTGCCAGCAGCTTAGAGGGAGAAAATAATTCACCCCTCCACTTT. This chain links TRBV7-6 with TRBJ1-6; no reliable D call. The ends were cut back, 1 base at V and 5 bases at J, with 9 bases in the middle. The V gene's germline CDR1 is SGHVS and CDR2 FNYEAQ. The CDR3 has 15 amino acids.

The genes are TRBV18 and TRBJ2-7; a weak D match, TRBD2 (5 bases). Deletions cut 3 bases from V and 2 bases from J, with 14 bases between. This CDR3 comprises 15 residues. Germline CDR1 is KGHSH and CDR2 is LQKENI. The CDR3 here is CASSPRGRGTYEQYF. CDR3 sequence (DNA): TGTGCCAGCTCACCCCGGGGAAGAGGCACCTACGAGCAGTACTTC. Filled out from reference TRBV18 and TRBJ2-7, the complete variable domain reads NAGVMQNPRHLVRRRGQEARLRCSPMKGHSHVYWYRQLPEEGLKFMVYLQKENIIDESGMPKERFSAEFPKEGPSILRIQQVVRGDSAAYFCASSPRGRGTYEQYFGPGTRLTVT.

This clonotype was counted between two and nine times. This chain uses TRBV18 with TRBJ2-3; no clear D. Germline-derived CDR1 and CDR2 are KGHSH and LQKENI. This CDR3 has 14 amino acids. Trimming stripped 6 bases from V and 4 bases from J, with 14 bases between. The CDR3: CASSEARFADTQYF. The CDR3 DNA reads as TGTGCCAGCTCCGAGGCGCGATTCGCAGATACGCAGTATTTT.

This clonotype was picked up many times. V and J are TRBV29-1 and TRBJ2-3; tentatively, D is TRBD2 (6 bases). V lost 4 bases, J lost 4 bases, and 15 bases lay in between. The CDR3 runs to 14 residues. From germline, CDR1 is SQVTM and CDR2 ANQGSEA. This CDR3 is CSVVTGVGSDTQYF. The CDR3 region has the DNA TGCAGCGTTGTAACGGGAGTAGGTTCAGATACGCAGTATTTT.

The gene calls are TRBV18 and TRBJ1-1; TRBD1 is a possible D gene (5 bases). The ends were cut back, 2 bases at V and 0 bases at J, with 13 bases in the middle. This CDR3 contains 16 residues. Germline values: CDR1 KGHSH, CDR2 LQKENI. CDR3 protein: CASSPGGGGVNTEAFF. As DNA, the CDR3 is TGTGCCAGCTCACCAGGCGGGGGAGGTGTGAACACTGAAGCTTTCTTT.

There are a few counts of this clonotype. The V gene is TRBV30, the J gene TRBJ2-5; weak D call: TRBD2 (5 bases). V was cut by 3 bases and J by 3 bases, with 14 bases left in between. The CDR3 contains 14 residues. Germline CDR1 reads GTSNPN; CDR2 reads SVGIG (reference sequence). The CDR3 sequence is CAWSVGRAKETQYF. DNA for the CDR3: TGTGCCTGGAGCGTTGGGCGGGCGAAAGAGACCCAGTACTTC.

The genes are TRBV7-2 and TRBJ2-2; D perhaps matches TRBD1 (6 bases). This CDR3 has 15 residues. CDR1 and CDR2 (germline): SGHTA, FQGNSA. V was pared by 5 bases and J by 4 bases, with 14 bases between. The CDR3 protein is CASSPRVGGTGELFF. CDR3 DNA: TGTGCCAGCAGCCCCCGGGTAGGGGGCACCGGGGAGCTGTTTTTT.

V gene TRBV2 combines with J gene TRBJ2-2; D is ambiguous. This CDR3 spans 14 amino acids. The germline CDR1 and CDR2 sequences are SNHLY and FYNNEI. V shed 0 bases and J shed 5 bases, with 7 bases lying between them. DNA for the CDR3: TGTGCCAGCAGTGAAGCGCTTAGAACCGGGGAGCTGTTTTTT. This translates into CASSEALRTGELFF. Full variable domain (remainder filled in from reference TRBV2 and TRBJ2-2): EPEVTQTPSHQVTQMGQEVILRCVPISNHLYFYWYRQILGQKVEFLVSFYNNEISEKSEIFDDQFSVERPDGSNFTLKIRSTKLEDSAMYFCASSEALRTGELFFGEGSRLTVL.